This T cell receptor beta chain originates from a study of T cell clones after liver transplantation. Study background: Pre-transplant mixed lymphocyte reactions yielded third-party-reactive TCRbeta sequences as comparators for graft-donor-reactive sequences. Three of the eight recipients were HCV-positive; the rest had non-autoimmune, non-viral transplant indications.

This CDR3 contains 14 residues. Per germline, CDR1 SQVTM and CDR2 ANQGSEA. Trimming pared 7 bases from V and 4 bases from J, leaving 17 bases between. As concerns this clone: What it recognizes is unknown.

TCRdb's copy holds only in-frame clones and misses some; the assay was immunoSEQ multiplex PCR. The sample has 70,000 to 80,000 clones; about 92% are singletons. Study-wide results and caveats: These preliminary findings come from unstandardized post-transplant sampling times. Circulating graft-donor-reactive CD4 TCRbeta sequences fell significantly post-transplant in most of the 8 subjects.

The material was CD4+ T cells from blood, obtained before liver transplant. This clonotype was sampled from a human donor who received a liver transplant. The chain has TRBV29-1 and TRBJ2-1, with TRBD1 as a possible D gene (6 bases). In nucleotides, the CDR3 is TGCAGCGCCGGACAGTCCACGAATTACAATGAGCAGTTCTTC. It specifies CSAGQSTNYNEQFF.